A selection of T cell receptor beta chains follows, all from one sample in a study of cytomegalovirus exposure and HLA in healthy donors. Some clones are missing from TCRdb's copy, which holds only in-frame ones; the method was immunoSEQ multiplex PCR. The table has roughly 200,000 clones, approximately 85% seen once. Source material: PBMCs. The receptors derive from a woman between 45 and 60 years old in good health and CMV-seronegative. The CDR3 runs from the conserved cysteine through the conserved F or W. D genes are given only for firm matches. The size of a clone is reported for some rows only, either as once, few or many, or as a class for expanded clones.

>TRBJ2-5|-|TRBV28|-
TGTGCCAGCAGTCCCCTTTACCAAGAGACCCAGTACTTC
CASSPLYQETQYF
>TRBJ1-4|-|TRBV19|-
TGTGCCAGTAGTACCCGACAGTTAGGTGAAAAACTGTTTTTT
CASSTRQLGEKLFF
>TRBJ2-1|once|TRBV28|TRBD2
TGTGCCAGCAGTTTAGCACTAGCGGGACCCTACAATGAGCAGTTCTTC
CASSLALAGPYNEQFF
>TRBJ1-5|-|TRBV6-1|TRBD1
TGTGCCAGCAGTGCTCGACCCGGGACAGGGGGGCAGCCCCAGCATTTT
CASSARPGTGGQPQHF
>TRBJ2-1|few|TRBV25-1|-
TGTGCCAGCAGTGACCCGACCGGGACACCTAGGGGCAATGAGCAGTTCTTC
CASSDPTGTPRGNEQFF
>TRBJ2-7|-|TRBV5-8|TRBD2
TGTGCCAGCAGCTTCGGGACTAGCGGGAGCTACGAGCAGTACTTC
CASSFGTSGSYEQYF
>TRBJ1-3|-|TRBV28|TRBD1
TGTGCCAGCCGTAGACAGGGGTATTCTGGAAACACCATATATTTT
CASRRQGYSGNTIYF
>TRBJ2-7|few|TRBV10-3|TRBD2
TGTGCCATCAGTGAGCCGGGACTAGCGGGAGGTACGAGCTACGAGCAGTACTTC
CAISEPGLAGGTSYEQYF
>TRBJ1-4|-|TRBV7-8|TRBD1
TGTGCCAGCAGCCAAGTCCCGACAGGGATTGCTAATGAAAAACTGTTTTTT
CASSQVPTGIANEKLFF
>TRBJ1-1|-|TRBV5-1|-
TGCGCCAGCAGCTTGGGCCATCTTGGACAGACCAGTCAAATGAACACTGAAGCTTTCTTT
CASSLGHLGQTSQMNTEAFF
>TRBJ2-7|-|TRBV5-1|TRBD1
TGCGCCAGCAGCTTGGCTCTGGACAGGGGAGGCGAGCAGTACTTC
CASSLALDRGGEQYF
>TRBJ1-2|-|TRBV5-6|-
TGTGCCAGCACCAGAGACAGAAGCGGGTATGGCTACACCTTC
CASTRDRSGYGYTF
>TRBJ2-4|once|TRBV7-2|TRBD1
TGTGCCAGCAGCCTGACCGGGACAGTCTACTTC
CASSLTGTVYF
>TRBJ2-7|-|TRBV15|-
TGTGCCACCAGCAGAGACTCTATCCACTACGAGCAGTACTTC
CATSRDSIHYEQYF
>TRBJ1-4|once|TRBV28|-
TGTGCCAGCAGTTTCCTCTCGTGGAGGGATGGAGAAAAACTGTTTTTT
CASSFLSWRDGEKLFF
>TRBJ1-1|-|TRBV11-1|-
TGTGCCAGCAGCCCACAGGGCGAAGCTTTCTTT
CASSPQGEAFF
>TRBJ2-2|-|TRBV2|TRBD1
TGTGCCAGCAGAGGACAGGGGGCATTGATTTGGACCGGGGAGCTGTTTTTT
CASRGQGALIWTGELFF
>TRBJ2-1|-|TRBV9|TRBD2
TGTGCCAGCAGCGTAGCACGGCGGGAGGTCAACAATGAGCAGTTCTTC
CASSVARREVNNEQFF
>TRBJ1-1|-|TRBV5-1|TRBD1
TGCGCCAGCAGCTTAGGGACAGGGTTTTACACTGAAGCTTTCTTT
CASSLGTGFYTEAFF
>TRBJ2-7|-|TRBV7-2|TRBD2
TGTGCCAGCAGCTTAGCTAGCGGGGGACGTGAGCAGTACTTC
CASSLASGGREQYF
>TRBJ1-2|-|TRBV9|-
TGTGCCAGCAGCGTAGAGTCAGCTAACTATGGCTACACCTTC
CASSVESANYGYTF
>TRBJ2-3|-|TRBV30|TRBD2
TGTGCCTGGAGTCGGACTAGCGGATGGGATACGCAGTATTTT
CAWSRTSGWDTQYF
>TRBJ2-7|-|TRBV2|-
TGTGCCAGCAGTGGATTAGGAAGGGGGACCTCCTACGAGCAGTACTTC
CASSGLGRGTSYEQYF
>TRBJ2-3|-|TRBV6-6|-
TGTGCCAGCAGTTACGGGGGGAGCACAGATACGCAGTATTTT
CASSYGGSTDTQYF
>TRBJ2-3|-|TRBV7-2|-
TGTGCCAGCAGCCCCCGACAGGCCATTAGCACAGATACGCAGTATTTT
CASSPRQAISTDTQYF
>TRBJ1-3|-|TRBV28|TRBD1
TGTGCCAGCAGTCCAGTGACAGGGGTAGGCCTACTATCTGGAAACACCATATATTTT
CASSPVTGVGLLSGNTIYF
>TRBJ1-2|once|TRBV18|-
TGTGCCAGCTCACCACCGGGGCCGGTATATGGCTACACCTTC
CASSPPGPVYGYTF